The 12 T cell receptor beta chains below all came from one sample that was sequenced in a study of T cells in Graves' hyperthyroidism and ophthalmopathy (dated by TCRdb to 2018 to 2020). Library preparation was by multiplex PCR. TCRdb names Illumina HiSeq 2000 as the instrument used. The TCR beta CDR3 regions were amplified from RNA transcripts. For the first round of RT-PCR on the TCR CDR3, the HTBI primer set was used together with the Qiagen OneStep RT-PCR kit. TCRdb trimmed the raw reads at Q25, called clones with MiXCR and kept productive beta chains. All rows with the same CDR3 protein become a single entry with the most common DNA and genes. Recorded for this sample are a few hundred thousand distinct CDR3 sequences; 15% to 18% of them occurred a single time. The ten biggest clones cover around 7.5% of the sample. The sample was blood. Source of these receptors: a woman younger than 45 with Graves' hyperthyroidism.

The gene calls are TRBV11-2 and TRBJ1-4; possible D gene TRBD1, 6 bases. The CDR3 is 13 amino acids. The germline V and J ends were trimmed by 3 bases and 4 bases, with 6 bases remaining between them. Germline loops: CDR1 SGHAT, CDR2 FQNNGV. The CDR3 is CASSLGHNEKLFF. The CDR3 DNA reads as TGTGCCAGCAGCTTGGGACATAATGAAAAACTGTTTTTT.

V is TRBV7-9 and J is TRBJ2-7; perhaps TRBD1 as D (5 bases). V was pared by 1 base and J by 6 bases, with 13 bases between. The CDR3 extends over 14 amino acids. Germline CDR1 reads SEHNR; CDR2 reads FQNEAQ (reference sequence). The CDR3, as DNA: TGTGCCAGCAGCTTAGAGGGGCCGCCTTCCGAGCAGTACTTC. Translation: CASSLEGPPSEQYF.

This clonotype was seen many times. The chain uses TRBV7-9 and TRBJ1-1; D unclear. The CDR3 loop spans 15 amino acids. Trimming cost V 1 base and J 1 base, with 10 bases left between them. The V gene's germline CDR1 is SEHNR and CDR2 FQNEAQ (reference sequence). The CDR3 coding sequence is TGTGCCAGCAGCTTAGTTCGTGCAGAGAACACTGAAGCTTTCTTT. This sequence encodes CASSLVRAENTEAFF. The full variable domain, rest sourced from reference TRBV7-9 and TRBJ1-1, is DTGVSQNPRHKITKRGQNVTFRCDPISEHNRLYWYRQTLGQGPEFLTYFQNEAQLEKSRLLSDRFSAERPKGSFSTLEIQRTEQGDSAMYLCASSLVRAENTEAFFGQGTRLTVV.

This clonotype was counted many times. The gene calls are TRBV12-3 or TRBV12-4 and TRBJ2-1; 7 nucleotides agree with TRBD2. V shed 7 bases, J shed 3 bases, and the junction held 12 bases outside the gene matches. The CDR3 length is 16 residues. The CDR3 region has the DNA TGTGCCAGCAACACGCTAGCGGATCGCGTCTACAATGAGCAGTTCTTC. Translating it yields CASNTLADRVYNEQFF.

The table lists this clonotype with many counts. The chain uses TRBV12-3 or TRBV12-4 and TRBJ1-6; D unresolved. The CDR3 is 11 amino acids. Trimming left V 5 bases short and J 9 bases short, with 5 bases between. CDR3: CASSTGSPLHF. The CDR3 nucleotides read TGTGCCAGCAGTACGGGTTCACCCCTCCACTTT.

This clonotype was detected a few times. The chain couples TRBV24-1 to TRBJ2-1; 7 positions match TRBD1. The V gene's germline CDR1 is KGHDR and CDR2 SFDVKD. CDR3 length: 15 residues. Trimming removed 3 bases from V and 7 bases from J; junction bases left unmatched: 8. The DNA for the CDR3 is TGTGCCACCAGTGATGGTGAAGGGGGCCGGAATGAGCAGTTCTTC. This translates into CATSDGEGGRNEQFF.

This clonotype was recorded a few times. The chain uses TRBV4-2 and TRBJ1-1, with a tentative D call TRBD1 (5 bases). The V end was cut by 4 bases, the J end by 2 bases, with 11 bases between. CDR1 and CDR2 from the germline V gene are LGHNA and YNFKEQ. The CDR3 is 14 residues long. The CDR3 region has the DNA TGTGCCAGCAGCCCTGTAGGGGCCAACACTGAAGCTTTCTTT. Its protein is CASSPVGANTEAFF.

This clonotype was seen a handful of times. The CDR3 region has the DNA TGTGCCAGCAGCCAAGCGGTCGGAACAAACACCGGGGAGCTGTTTTTT. Its protein is CASSQAVGTNTGELFF. The chain has TRBV3-1 and TRBJ2-2; D remains unclear. Per the germline V gene, CDR1 is LGHDT and CDR2 is YNNKEL (reference sequence). This CDR3 is 16 amino acids long. Between the trimmed V and J ends, which lost 1 base and 2 bases, there was a span of 11 bases. Combining the CDR3 with reference TRBV3-1 and TRBJ2-2 gives the whole variable domain DTAVSQTPKYLVTQMGNDKSIKCEQNLGHDTMYWYKQDSKKFLKIMFSYNNKELIINETVPNRFSPKSPDKAHLNLHINSLELGDSAVYFCASSQAVGTNTGELFFGEGSRLTVL.

The J gene is TRBJ1-1, the V gene TRBV25-1; tentatively, D is TRBD1 (6 bases). The V gene lost 5 bases and the J gene lost 4 bases, with 11 bases spanning the gap. The CDR3 covers 13 residues. CDR1 and CDR2 (germline): MGHDK, SYGVNS. CDR3 nucleotides: TGTGCCAGCAGTTATCAGGGGACCACTGAAGCTTTCTTT. Encoded protein: CASSYQGTTEAFF.

This clonotype has a handful of counts. V usage is TRBV5-1 and J usage is TRBJ1-2; the match to TRBD1 covers 9 bases. The V gene's germline CDR1 is SGHRS and CDR2 YFSETQ. CDR3 length: 15 amino acids. J was trimmed by 11 bases and V by 4 bases; bases with no gene match: 15. CDR3 amino acids: CASSATGTGRANYTF. CDR3 nucleotide sequence: TGCGCCAGCAGCGCGACCGGGACAGGGAGAGCTAATTACACCTTC.

The sample holds a few counts of this clonotype. The V call is TRBV6-5, the J call TRBJ2-5; D gene uncertain. Germline CDR1 reads MNHEY; CDR2 reads SVGAGI. This CDR3 has 14 residues. V was pared by 0 bases and J by 3 bases, with 8 bases between. The CDR3 coding sequence is TGTGCCAGCAGTTACTCTCGAAGGGAAGAGACCCAGTACTTC. Its protein is CASSYSRREETQYF.

This clonotype was counted at least ten times. The chain couples TRBV12-3 or TRBV12-4 to TRBJ2-1; 8 bases fit TRBD2. V was clipped by 6 bases and J by 0 bases; unmatched bases: 4. This CDR3 spans 15 amino acids. The CDR3 DNA is TGTGCCAGCAGACCAACTAGCGGCTCCTACAATGAGCAGTTCTTC. Translating gives CASRPTSGSYNEQFF.